This T cell receptor (beta chain) was recovered during a study of blood T cell repertoires in COVID-19. Study-wide background: Spain, Italy and the United States supplied samples that represented acute and convalescent COVID-19.

The germline V and J ends were trimmed by 2 bases and 5 bases, with 7 bases remaining between them. Germline-derived CDR1 and CDR2 are SGHNT and YENEEA. The CDR3 extends over 13 amino acids. Libraries were prepared by immunoSEQ multiplex PCR; TCRdb keeps only in-frame clonotypes and omits some of them. The sample shows 25,000 to 30,000 clones, 84% of them seen only once. This clone was picked up many times. Source material: peripheral blood. The gene calls are TRBV11-3 and TRBJ2-1; D gene ambiguous. The TCR sequence derives from a man in his 70s with active COVID-19. The CDR3 sequence is CASSLSSNNEQFF. In DNA form, the CDR3 reads TGTGCCAGCAGCTTAAGCTCGAACAATGAGCAGTTCTTC.